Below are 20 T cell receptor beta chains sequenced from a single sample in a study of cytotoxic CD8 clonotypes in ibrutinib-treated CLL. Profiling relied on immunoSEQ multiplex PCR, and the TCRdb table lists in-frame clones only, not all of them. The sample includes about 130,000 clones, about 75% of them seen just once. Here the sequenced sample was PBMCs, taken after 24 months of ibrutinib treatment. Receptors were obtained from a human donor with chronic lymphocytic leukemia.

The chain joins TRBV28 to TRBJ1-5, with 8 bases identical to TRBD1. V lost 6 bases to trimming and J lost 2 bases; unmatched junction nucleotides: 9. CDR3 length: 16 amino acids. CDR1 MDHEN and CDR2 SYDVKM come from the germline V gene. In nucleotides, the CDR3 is TGTGCCAGCAGCCCCCGGACAGGGTTTGGCAATCAGCCCCAGCATTTT. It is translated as CASSPRTGFGNQPQHF.

The CDR3 coding sequence is TGTGCCTGGACCCGGACGGCCTCTTCGGAGCAGTTCTTC. Translating gives CAWTRTASSEQFF. The V gene is TRBV30, the J gene TRBJ2-1, with D unclear. CDR3 length: 13 residues. Germline assignment: CDR1 GTSNPN and CDR2 SVGIG (reference sequence). V dropped 4 bases and J dropped 10 bases, with 17 bases sitting between them. Combining the CDR3 with reference TRBV30 and TRBJ2-1 gives the whole variable domain SQTIHQWPATLVQPVGSPLSLECTVEGTSNPNLYWYRQAAGRGLQLLFYSVGIGQISSEVPQNLSASRPQDRQFILSSKKLLLSDSGFYLCAWTRTASSEQFFGPGTRLTVL.

DNA of the CDR3: TGTGCCAGCAGCCCCGGGGTAACCTACGAGCAGTACTTC. This translates into CASSPGVTYEQYF. This chain connects TRBV7-2 to TRBJ2-7; maybe TRBD2 (5 bases). This CDR3 is 13 amino acids long. The V gene's germline CDR1 is SGHTA and CDR2 FQGNSA. Trimming shortened V by 5 bases and J by 2 bases, and 10 bases separated the two germline ends.

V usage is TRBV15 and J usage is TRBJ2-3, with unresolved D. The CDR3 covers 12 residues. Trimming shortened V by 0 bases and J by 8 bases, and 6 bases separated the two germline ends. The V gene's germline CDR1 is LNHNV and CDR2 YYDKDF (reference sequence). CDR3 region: CATSRDLVTQYF. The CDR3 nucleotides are TGTGCCACCAGCAGAGATCTGGTTACGCAGTATTTT.

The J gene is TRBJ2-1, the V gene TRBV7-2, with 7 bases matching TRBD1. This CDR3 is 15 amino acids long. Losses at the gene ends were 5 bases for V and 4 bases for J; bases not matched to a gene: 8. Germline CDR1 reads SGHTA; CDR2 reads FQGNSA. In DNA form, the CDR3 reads TGTGCCAGCAGCCAAAGACCGGGACAGTACAATGAGCAGTTCTTC. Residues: CASSQRPGQYNEQFF.

Here the CDR3 DNA reads TGTGCCAGCACCGAGGACAGGGGGAACTATGGCTACACCTTC. It translates to CASTEDRGNYGYTF. The V gene is TRBV18, the J gene TRBJ1-2; TRBD1 matches at 10 bases. The CDR3 totals 14 residues. Germline CDR1 is KGHSH and CDR2 is LQKENI. The ends lost 8 bases at V and 2 bases at J; junction bases unmatched: 5.

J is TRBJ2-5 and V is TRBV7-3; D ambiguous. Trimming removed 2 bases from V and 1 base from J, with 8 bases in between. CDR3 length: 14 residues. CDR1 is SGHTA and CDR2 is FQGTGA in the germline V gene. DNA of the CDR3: TGTGCCAGCAGCTTAGTGAGCCTCCAAGAGACCCAGTACTTC. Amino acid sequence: CASSLVSLQETQYF.

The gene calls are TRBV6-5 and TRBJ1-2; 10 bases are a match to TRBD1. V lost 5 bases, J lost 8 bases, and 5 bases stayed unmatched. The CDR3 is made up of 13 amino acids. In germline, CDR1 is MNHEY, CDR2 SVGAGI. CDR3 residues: CASSPDRGGGYTF. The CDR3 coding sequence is TGTGCCAGCAGTCCGGACAGGGGGGGAGGCTACACCTTC.

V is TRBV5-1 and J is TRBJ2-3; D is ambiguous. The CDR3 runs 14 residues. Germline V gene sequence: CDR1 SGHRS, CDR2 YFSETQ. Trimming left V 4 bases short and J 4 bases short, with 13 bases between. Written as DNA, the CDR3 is TGCGCCAGCAGCCCCAGGACCCCGCCAGATACGCAGTATTTT. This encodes CASSPRTPPDTQYF. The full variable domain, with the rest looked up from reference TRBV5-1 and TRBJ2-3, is KAGVTQTPRYLIKTRGQQVTLSCSPISGHRSVSWYQQTPGQGLQFLFEYFSETQRNKGNFPGRFSGRQFSNSRSEMNVSTLELGDSALYLCASSPRTPPDTQYFGPGTRLTVL.

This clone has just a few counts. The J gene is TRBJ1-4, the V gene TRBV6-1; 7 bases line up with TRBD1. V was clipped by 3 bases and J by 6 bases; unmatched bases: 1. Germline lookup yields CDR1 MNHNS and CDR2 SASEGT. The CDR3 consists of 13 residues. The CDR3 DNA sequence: TGTGCCAGCAGTGATCAGGGGGATGAAAAACTGTTTTTT. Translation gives CASSDQGDEKLFF.

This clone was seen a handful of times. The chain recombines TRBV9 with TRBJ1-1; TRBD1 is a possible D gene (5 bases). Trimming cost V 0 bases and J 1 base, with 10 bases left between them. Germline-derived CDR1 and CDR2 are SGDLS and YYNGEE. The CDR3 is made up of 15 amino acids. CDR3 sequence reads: CASSVGGRGNTEAFF. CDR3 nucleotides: TGTGCCAGCAGCGTAGGGGGACGGGGGAACACTGAAGCTTTCTTT.

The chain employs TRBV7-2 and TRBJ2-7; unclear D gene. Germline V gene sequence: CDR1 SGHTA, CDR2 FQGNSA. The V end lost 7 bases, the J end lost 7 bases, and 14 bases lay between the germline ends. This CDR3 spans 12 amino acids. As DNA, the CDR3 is TGTGCCAGCACCGTAGGTCGAGCTGAGCAGTACTTC. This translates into CASTVGRAEQYF.

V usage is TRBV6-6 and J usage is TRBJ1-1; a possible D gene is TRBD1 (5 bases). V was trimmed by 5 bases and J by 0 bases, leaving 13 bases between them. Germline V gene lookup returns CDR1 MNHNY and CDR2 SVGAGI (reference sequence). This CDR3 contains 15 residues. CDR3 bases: TGTGCCAGCAGTCCCCGACAGAACCTGAACACTGAAGCTTTCTTT. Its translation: CASSPRQNLNTEAFF.

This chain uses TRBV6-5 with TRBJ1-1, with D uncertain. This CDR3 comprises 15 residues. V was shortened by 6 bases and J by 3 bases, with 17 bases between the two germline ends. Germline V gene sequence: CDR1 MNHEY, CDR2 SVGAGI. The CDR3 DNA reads TGTGCCAGCAGCCCACGGTGGGCCTTTTACACTGAAGCTTTCTTT. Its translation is CASSPRWAFYTEAFF.

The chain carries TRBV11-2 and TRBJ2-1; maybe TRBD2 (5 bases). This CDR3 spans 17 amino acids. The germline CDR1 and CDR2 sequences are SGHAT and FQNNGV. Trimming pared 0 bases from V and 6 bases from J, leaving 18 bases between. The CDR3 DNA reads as TGTGCCAGCAGCTTAGATCGGGCCCTCGGAGCGGCCAATGAGCAGTTCTTC. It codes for CASSLDRALGAANEQFF.

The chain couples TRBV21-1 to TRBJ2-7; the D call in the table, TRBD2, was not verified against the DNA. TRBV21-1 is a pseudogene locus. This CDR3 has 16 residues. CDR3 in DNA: TGTGCCAGCAGCAAAGCGGAGGCAAGGGCCTACTACGAGCAGTACTTC. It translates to CASSKAEARAYYEQYF.

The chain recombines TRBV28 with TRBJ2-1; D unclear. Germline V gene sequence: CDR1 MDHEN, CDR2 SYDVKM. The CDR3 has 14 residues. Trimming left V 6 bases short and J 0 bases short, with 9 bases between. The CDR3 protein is CASSNPNSYNEQFF. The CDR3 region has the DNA TGTGCCAGCAGCAACCCGAACTCCTACAATGAGCAGTTCTTC.

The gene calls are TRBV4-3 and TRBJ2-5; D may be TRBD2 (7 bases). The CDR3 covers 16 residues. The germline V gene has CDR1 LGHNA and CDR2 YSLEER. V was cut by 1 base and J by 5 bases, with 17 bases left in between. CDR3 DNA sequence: TGCGCCAGCAGCCAAGTCTGGGGGGGCCAGCGGGAGACCCAGTACTTC. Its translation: CASSQVWGGQRETQYF.

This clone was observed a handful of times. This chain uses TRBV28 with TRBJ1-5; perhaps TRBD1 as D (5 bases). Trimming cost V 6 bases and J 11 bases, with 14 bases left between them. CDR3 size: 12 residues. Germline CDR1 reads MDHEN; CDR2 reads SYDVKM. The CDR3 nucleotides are TGTGCCAGCAGCGACAGAGCCTGGTCCCAGCATTTT. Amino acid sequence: CASSDRAWSQHF.

The CDR3: CASSAHRVGDEQFF. The CDR3 region has the DNA TGTGCCAGCAGCGCTCACAGGGTTGGCGATGAGCAGTTCTTC. V is TRBV9 and J is TRBJ2-1, with D perhaps TRBD1 (6 bases). This CDR3 is 14 amino acids long. Germline V gene sequence: CDR1 SGDLS, CDR2 YYNGEE. V lost 3 bases, J lost 8 bases, and 15 bases lay in between.